The 8 T cell receptor delta chains in this list originate from one sample, sequenced in a study of gamma delta lymphoproliferative disorders and STAT genes. The receptor sequences were amplified from genomic DNA of peripheral blood mononuclear cells. TCRdb re-called the multiplex PCR reads with CATT. The data show over 1,500 delta-chain clones, less than 3% seen once. The sequencing input was blood. Receptors originate from a human donor in good health.

Points on this clone: A read error likely explains this, since a far larger clone differs by one base. This specimen includes other DNA sequences encoding the same CDR3. The rearrangement joins TRDV1 to TRDJ1, with TRDD3 matching 11 bases. The V segment lost 3 bases and the J segment 7 bases; nucleotides outside the gene matches: 40. Germline V gene data show CDR1 as TSWWSYY and CDR2 as QGS. The CDR3 has 26 amino acids. CDR3 bases: TGTGCTCTTGGGGATCTTTCTGCCCGACGAGGTACATTTGAGGGTCCTACTGGGGGATATGAAGTTAAACTCATCTTT. Translating it yields CALGDLSARRGTFEGPTGGYEVKLIF.

Note on this clone: For this DNA, TCRdb reports the protein of a much larger clone, which diverges at residue 5, most likely from a read error; the protein presented here is translated directly from the DNA. The gene calls are TRDV1 and TRDJ1, with 9 bases that match TRDD3. The CDR3 covers 18 residues. The germline V gene has CDR1 TSWWSYY and CDR2 QGS. V lost 4 bases, J lost 3 bases, and 15 bases stayed unmatched. CDR3 loop: CALGGMGNRGYGADKLIF. Written as DNA, the CDR3 is TGTGCTCTTGGGGGAATGGGAAACCGGGGATACGGCGCCGATAAACTCATCTTT.

This clone has just a few counts. A far larger clone is just one base off, so this is likely a read error. This sample also contains other DNA sequences that code for the same CDR3. The rearrangement joins TRDV2 to TRDJ1; 12 positions agree with TRDD3. The CDR3 runs 18 residues. Germline loops: CDR1 GEAIGNYY, CDR2 EKD. DNA of the CDR3: TGTGCTTGTGACACCGTGAGGCTGGGGGATACGTACACCGATAAACTCATCTTT. This translates into CACDTVRLGDTYTDKLIF.

This clone was recorded a few times. The mismatch at residue 12 between this DNA's translation and the TCRdb protein of a much larger clone likely reflects a read error; the protein shown is translated from the DNA. This chain uses TRDV1 with TRDJ1; unclear D gene. The length of the CDR3 is 16 residues. Germline CDR1 reads TSWWSYY; CDR2 reads QGS. Trimming left V 2 bases short and J 7 bases short, with 20 bases between. The CDR3 coding sequence is TGTGCTCTTGGGGAAGGTAGGGGTTCCCCGGAACCTAAACTCATCTTT. It specifies CALGEGRGSPEPKLIF.

This clone is labeled medium-sized (0.01 to 0.1%). This may be a read error, as it is one base from a much larger clone. V usage is TRDV2 and J usage is TRDJ1; 12 bases are shared with TRDD3. This CDR3 has 17 residues. Germline CDR1 GEAIGNYY, CDR2 EKD. Trimming at V came to 5 bases and at J to 1 base, leaving 10 bases not matched to a gene. CDR3 sequence: CACGYVLGDTPTDKLIF. DNA for the CDR3: TGTGCCTGTGGCTACGTACTGGGGGATACCCCCACCGATAAACTCATCTTT.

The table lists this clone with a few counts. This likely traces to a read error, being one base from a far larger clone. This sample also contains other DNA sequences that code for the same CDR3. CDR3 sequence reads: CACDKLGDTGDKLIF. CDR3 DNA: TGTGCCTGTGATAAGTTGGGGGATACGGGCGACAAACTCATCTTT. The genes are TRDV2 and TRDJ1, with 11 bases lining up with TRDD3. With V trimmed by 4 bases and J by 8 bases, 11 bases remained unmatched. Germline V gene sequence: CDR1 GEAIGNYY, CDR2 EKD. The CDR3 extends over 15 amino acids.

A word on this clone: Translating this DNA gives a protein that differs at residue 12 from the TCRdb one, which belongs to a much larger clone; a read error is likely, and the protein shown is this translation. The chain is built from TRDV2 and TRDJ1; a possible D gene is TRDD3 (6 bases). The germline V gene encodes CDR1 GEAIGNYY and CDR2 EKD. Trimming removed 1 base at V and 1 base at J, with 33 bases between. The CDR3 contains 22 residues. CDR3 sequence: CACDTLLVGGLEDTKATDKLIF. CDR3 DNA: TGTGCCTGTGACACACTCCTGGTCGGCGGTCTGGAGGATACCAAGGCCACCGATAAACTCATCTTT.

About this clone: TCRdb assigns this DNA the protein of a much larger clone, which departs from its translation at residue 12; this likely reflects a read error, and the protein shown comes from translating the DNA. CDR3 bases: TGTGCCTGTGACGGGGTTGGGGATAACGATAAACCCATCTTT. Encoded protein: CACDGVGDNDKPIF. This sequence joins TRDV2 and TRDJ1; 7 bases align to TRDD3. CDR1 is GEAIGNYY and CDR2 is EKD in the germline V gene. This CDR3 region has 14 residues.